The 25 T cell receptor beta chains below come from one sample, sequenced in a study of OX40 agonist ivuxolimab in advanced cancers. The method was immunoSEQ multiplex PCR; TCRdb's version includes in-frame clones alone and lacks a portion of them. In the table there are about 79,000 clones, 80% to 95% of which are singletons. The sequencing used CD4+ or CD8+ T cells sorted from blood, collected in a trial of the OX40 agonist ivuxolimab. The source is an adult with an advanced solid tumor such as melanoma, head and neck, liver or kidney cancer.

The chain's CDR3 is CASSSPGTGESPLHF. CDR3 nucleotide sequence: TGTGCCAGCAGTTCTCCCGGGACAGGGGAATCACCCCTCCACTTT. J is TRBJ1-6 and V is TRBV28; 10 bases map to TRBD1. This CDR3 has 15 amino acids. The trim removed 4 bases at V and 10 bases at J, leaving 7 bases unmatched. Germline CDR1 MDHEN, CDR2 SYDVKM.

This chain links TRBV9 with TRBJ1-3; D call uncertain. Germline V gives CDR1 SGDLS, CDR2 YYNGEE. This CDR3 has 15 amino acids. Trimming stripped 0 bases from V and 2 bases from J, with 9 bases between. The CDR3 here is CASSVVGLAGNTIYF. Written as DNA, the CDR3 is TGTGCCAGCAGCGTAGTGGGGTTAGCTGGAAACACCATATATTTT.

J is TRBJ1-4 and V is TRBV6-5; tentatively, D is TRBD1 (5 bases). This CDR3 spans 15 amino acids. The V gene lost 3 bases and the J gene lost 2 bases, with 10 bases spanning the gap. Germline V lookup: CDR1 MNHEY, CDR2 SVGAGI. CDR3 in DNA: TGTGCCAGCAGTTATGGGGGGAGGACTAATGAAAAACTGTTTTTT. This codes for CASSYGGRTNEKLFF.

The rearrangement joins TRBV7-9 to TRBJ2-7; D unclear. CDR3 length equals 18 residues. Trimming took 5 bases from V and 1 from J, leaving 24 bases between them. CDR1 and CDR2 (germline): SEHNR, FQNEAQ (reference sequence). CDR3 residues: CASSPRTLGRTYSYEQYF. The CDR3 DNA reads TGTGCCAGCAGCCCGAGGACCCTTGGCAGGACCTATTCCTACGAGCAGTACTTC.

The rearrangement uses TRBV23-1 and TRBJ2-1; TRBD1 agrees at 10 bases. TRBV23-1 is assigned to the ORF class and has an uncertain function. V lost 10 bases to trimming and J lost 8 bases; unmatched junction nucleotides: 11. The CDR3 totals 14 residues. Here the CDR3 reads CATTGRDRGDEQFF. The CDR3 DNA reads as TGCGCCACCACGGGGCGGGACAGGGGTGATGAGCAGTTCTTC.

Notes on this clone: This sample includes further DNA sequences coding for the same CDR3. This chain uses TRBV4-1 with TRBJ1-2, with 8 bases identical to TRBD1. The V and J ends lost 2 bases and 6 bases, in that order; junction bases with no gene match: 11. The germline gives CDR1 MGHRA, CDR2 YSYEKL. The CDR3 is made up of 16 amino acids. The chain's CDR3 is CASSQPTGGQGDGYTF. The CDR3 DNA is TGCGCCAGCAGCCAACCCACCGGAGGACAGGGTGATGGCTACACCTTC.

V and J are TRBV2 and TRBJ1-4, with 7 positions matching TRBD1. CDR1 SNHLY and CDR2 FYNNEI come from the germline V gene. V lost 2 bases and J lost 0; bases outside the gene matches: 6. This CDR3 has 17 residues. CDR3 region: CASSEPDRAPTNEKLFF. CDR3 bases: TGTGCCAGCAGTGAACCCGACAGGGCCCCAACTAATGAAAAACTGTTTTTT. Full variable domain (missing parts from reference TRBV2 and TRBJ1-4): EPEVTQTPSHQVTQMGQEVILRCVPISNHLYFYWYRQILGQKVEFLVSFYNNEISEKSEIFDDQFSVERPDGSNFTLKIRSTKLEDSAMYFCASSEPDRAPTNEKLFFGSGTQLSVL.

The V call is TRBV28, the J call TRBJ1-2, with D hard to call. CDR1 is MDHEN, CDR2 SYDVKM, per germline. The CDR3 sequence is 13 residues long. V was clipped by 3 bases and J by 3 bases, with 8 bases between them. CDR3 sequence: CASSFRLYYGYTF. The CDR3 DNA reads as TGTGCCAGCAGTTTCCGACTCTACTATGGCTACACCTTC.

The rearrangement links TRBV19 to TRBJ1-2; no clear D. Germline CDR1 LNHDA, CDR2 SQIVND (reference sequence). The V end was cut by 8 bases, the J end by 4 bases, with 11 bases between. This CDR3 spans 12 amino acids. The CDR3 DNA follows: TGTGCCAGTTCCATGAATTCCTATGGCTACACCTTC. Amino acid sequence: CASSMNSYGYTF. Supplemented by reference TRBV19 and TRBJ1-2, the full variable domain reads DGGITQSPKYLFRKEGQNVTLSCEQNLNHDAMYWYRQDPGQGLRLIYYSQIVNDFQKGDIAEGYSVSREKKESFPLTVTSAQKNPTAFYLCASSMNSYGYTFGSGTRLTVV.

The chain uses TRBV27 and TRBJ2-2; 8 bases are shared with TRBD2. Germline V gene data show CDR1 as MNHEY and CDR2 as SMNVEV (reference sequence). J was trimmed by 5 bases and V by 8 bases; bases with no gene match: 7. The CDR3 is 14 residues long. The CDR3 DNA reads as TGTGCCAGCCGGGGGGGCGCGTCAACCGGGGAGCTGTTTTTT. This codes for CASRGGASTGELFF.

The chain employs TRBV6-1 and TRBJ2-7; TRBD1 matches 9 bases. V gave up 4 bases and J gave up 0 bases; unmatched junction bases: 4. The CDR3 is 15 residues long. Germline CDR1 and CDR2: MNHNS and SASEGT. The CDR3 is CASSGGQGISYEQYV. The CDR3 DNA sequence: TGTGCCAGCAGTGGAGGACAGGGGATCTCCTACGAGCAGTACGTC.

The chain's CDR3 is CASSADRNYGYTF. The CDR3 DNA reads TGTGCCAGCAGTGCCGACAGGAACTATGGCTACACCTTC. The chain recombines TRBV6-1 with TRBJ1-2; perhaps TRBD1 as D (6 bases). Trimming shortened V by 4 bases and J by 2 bases, and 8 bases separated the two germline ends. The CDR3 is 13 amino acids. Germline V lookup: CDR1 MNHNS, CDR2 SASEGT.

This rearrangement joins TRBV5-1 to TRBJ2-5, with 8 bases identical to TRBD1. The CDR3 covers 15 residues. V was pared by 5 bases and J by 2 bases, with 8 bases of the junction left unmatched. Germline V gives CDR1 SGHRS, CDR2 YFSETQ. CDR3 loop: CASSSYYRGQETQYF. CDR3 nucleotides: TGCGCCAGCAGTTCTTACTACAGGGGGCAAGAGACCCAGTACTTC.

For this clone: One end of the junction varies from germline; a read error may be responsible. The chain links TRBV6-1 to TRBJ1-5; no firm D call. There are 13 residues in the CDR3. CDR1 and CDR2 (germline): MNHNS, SASEGT. Here the CDR3 DNA reads TGTACCAGCAGTGAAGGGCACAGTCAGCCCCAGCATTTT. Encoded protein: CTSSEGHSQPQHF.

The V and J genes are TRBV19 and TRBJ1-1; 7 nucleotides match TRBD1. The CDR3 is 14 residues long. With 5 bases clipped from V and 1 base from J, the junction kept 4 bases outside the gene matches. Per the germline V gene, CDR1 is LNHDA and CDR2 is SQIVND (reference sequence). The CDR3 region is CASSSRGGNTEAFF. CDR3 nucleotide sequence: TGTGCCAGTAGTTCCAGGGGGGGGAACACTGAAGCTTTCTTT.

The V gene is TRBV6-1, the J gene TRBJ2-1; 8 bases line up with TRBD2. Germline V gene sequence: CDR1 MNHNS, CDR2 SASEGT. With 7 bases clipped from V and 5 bases from J, the junction kept 7 bases outside the gene matches. The CDR3 totals 14 residues. The CDR3 bases are TGTGCCAGCAAACATAGCGGGGTTGACAATGAGCAGTTCTTC. Amino acid sequence: CASKHSGVDNEQFF.

The gene calls are TRBV11-2 and TRBJ2-1; TRBD2 agrees at 12 bases. The CDR3 spans 15 residues. Germline V gene data show CDR1 as SGHAT and CDR2 as FQNNGV. The trim removed 4 bases at V and 5 bases at J, leaving 3 bases unmatched. DNA of the CDR3: TGTGCCAGCAGCTCCCGACTAGCGGGGGACAATGAGCAGTTCTTC. Protein sequence: CASSSRLAGDNEQFF.

The rearrangement links TRBV4-1 to TRBJ1-2, with 8 bases lining up with TRBD1. With V trimmed by 2 bases and J by 4 bases, 12 bases remained unmatched. The CDR3 totals 17 residues. Germline V gives CDR1 MGHRA, CDR2 YSYEKL. The CDR3 loop reads CASSQSESMTGVYGYTF. The CDR3, as DNA: TGCGCCAGCAGCCAAAGCGAGAGTATGACAGGGGTCTATGGCTACACCTTC.

The rearrangement links TRBV28 to TRBJ2-1; 7 bases match TRBD1. This CDR3 region has 18 residues. The V and J ends lost 2 bases and 1 base, in that order; junction bases with no gene match: 11. The germline V gene encodes CDR1 MDHEN and CDR2 SYDVKM. The CDR3: CASSLDLTGRGSYNEQFF. In DNA, the CDR3 is TGTGCCAGCAGTTTAGACCTCACGGGCAGGGGGTCCTACAATGAGCAGTTCTTC.

The rearrangement joins TRBV11-2 to TRBJ2-2; D is unclear. The V end lost 2 bases, the J end lost 9 bases, and 7 bases lay between the germline ends. Germline lookup yields CDR1 SGHAT and CDR2 FQNNGV. This CDR3 has 12 residues. CDR3 residues: CASSLSQWELFF. CDR3 sequence (DNA): TGTGCCAGCAGCTTAAGTCAGTGGGAGCTGTTTTTT.

The chain uses TRBV9 and TRBJ2-3; TRBD2 matches at 13 bases. CDR3 length: 18 amino acids. Germline CDR1 SGDLS, CDR2 YYNGEE. Trimming at V came to 4 bases and at J to 6 bases, leaving 14 bases not matched to a gene. DNA for the CDR3: TGTGCCAGCAGCCCCATGACTAGCGGGGGGAACCAAGGGGATACGCAGTATTTT. This encodes CASSPMTSGGNQGDTQYF.

The rearrangement uses TRBV5-4 and TRBJ2-3; D not certain. Trimming shortened V by 0 bases and J by 2 bases, and 13 bases separated the two germline ends. Germline CDR1 reads SGHNT; CDR2 reads YYREEE (reference sequence). The CDR3 sequence is 16 residues long. The CDR3 coding sequence is TGTGCCAGCAGCTTGGGCGGCCCCAGCCTCACAGATACGCAGTATTTT. This sequence encodes CASSLGGPSLTDTQYF.

The chain has TRBV18 and TRBJ1-2, with TRBD1 matching over 8 bases. The germline V gene encodes CDR1 KGHSH and CDR2 LQKENI. The CDR3 totals 16 residues. With 4 bases clipped from V and 12 bases from J, the junction kept 19 bases outside the gene matches. The CDR3 DNA is TGTGCCAGCTCACAATTATCTGGACAGGGTACTTCAACGGACACCTTC. This gives the protein CASSQLSGQGTSTDTF.

This rearrangement joins TRBV6-6 to TRBJ1-6, with TRBD1 identical over 9 bases. V shed 5 bases and J 6 bases; nucleotides not matched to a gene: 5. The CDR3 is made up of 15 amino acids. Germline assignment: CDR1 MNHNY and CDR2 SVGAGI (reference sequence). The CDR3 sequence is CASSTPGQGNSPLHF. The CDR3 nucleotides read TGTGCCAGCAGTACCCCGGGACAGGGTAATTCACCCCTCCACTTT.

The chain combines TRBV5-1 with TRBJ1-3; D uncertain. CDR1 is SGHRS and CDR2 is YFSETQ in the germline V gene. This CDR3 spans 14 amino acids. V shed 0 bases and J shed 1 base, with 5 bases lying between them. The CDR3 DNA is TGCGCCAGCAGCTTGGGCGCGTCTGGAAACACCATATATTTT. The encoded protein is CASSLGASGNTIYF.